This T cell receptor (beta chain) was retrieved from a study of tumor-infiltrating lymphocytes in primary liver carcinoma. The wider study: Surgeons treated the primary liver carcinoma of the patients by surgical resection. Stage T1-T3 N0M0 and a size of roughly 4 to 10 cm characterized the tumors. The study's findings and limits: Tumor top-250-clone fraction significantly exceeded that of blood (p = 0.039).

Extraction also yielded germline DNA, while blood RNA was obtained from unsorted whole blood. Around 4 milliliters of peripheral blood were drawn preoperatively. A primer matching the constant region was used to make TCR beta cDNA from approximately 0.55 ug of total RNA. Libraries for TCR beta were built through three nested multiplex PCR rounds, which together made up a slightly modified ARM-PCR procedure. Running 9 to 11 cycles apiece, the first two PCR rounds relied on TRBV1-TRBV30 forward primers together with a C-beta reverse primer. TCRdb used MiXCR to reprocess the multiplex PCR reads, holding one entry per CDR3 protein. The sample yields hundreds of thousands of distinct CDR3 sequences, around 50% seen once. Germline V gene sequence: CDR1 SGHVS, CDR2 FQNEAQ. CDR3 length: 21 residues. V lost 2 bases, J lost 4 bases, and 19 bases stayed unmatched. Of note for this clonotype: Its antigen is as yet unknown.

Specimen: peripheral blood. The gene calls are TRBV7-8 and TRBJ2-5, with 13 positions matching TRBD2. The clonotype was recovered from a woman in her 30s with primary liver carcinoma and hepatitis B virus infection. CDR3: CASSLPQGAAVLAGGLETQYF. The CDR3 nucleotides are TGTGCCAGCAGCTTACCCCAGGGGGCCGCCGTACTAGCGGGAGGGTTAGAGACCCAGTACTTC.